This TCR beta chain was recovered during a study of identifying expanded T cells in peripheral blood. Study observations and caveats: Roughly two-week clone count variance significantly increased as total template count grew. Technical replicates showed around 1.3 changed clones; roughly two weeks roughly 16; four weeks 19.

With regard to this clone: Antigen: not known.

The length of the CDR3 is 14 residues. V lost 5 bases and J lost 4, with 15 bases in between. Germline V lookup: CDR1 ENHRY, CDR2 SYGVKD. No infections or other immune events were documented during collection. Here immunoSEQ multiplex PCR was the method, and the copy in TCRdb shows in-frame clones only, minus some. The sample records approximately 58,000 clones, around 81% being singletons. The specimen was blood. The receptor's source is a person aged 18-69 years in good health. The chain recombines TRBV10-3 with TRBJ2-7, with D unclear. CDR3 in amino acids: CAISRHEVPYEQYF. The CDR3 coding sequence is TGTGCCATCAGTCGACACGAAGTACCTTACGAGCAGTACTTC.